This TCR beta chain is from a study of OX40 agonist ivuxolimab in advanced cancers. For context, the study as a whole: Ivuxolimab was an agonistic, fully human IgG2 monoclonal antibody directed against OX40 (CD134), a costimulatory receptor. Prior anti-PD-1, anti-PD-L1 or anti-CTLA-4 therapy was permitted, and approximately 40% of dose-escalation patients had received checkpoint inhibitors. Partial responses occurred in three dose-escalation patients, of whom one had hepatocellular carcinoma and two had cutaneous melanoma. A male proportion of 82.7% and a mean age of around 60 years, ranging from roughly 23 to 80, were recorded for the dose-escalation cohort. The paper describes the monotherapy dose-escalation part (N ≈ 51 patients) of the phase I trial of ivuxolimab. Intravenous ivuxolimab was administered to patients every 2 weeks at six dose levels: 0.01, 0.1, 0.3, 1.5, 3 and 10 mg/kg. Of the roughly 50 dose-escalation patients, hepatocellular carcinoma was present in 19, melanoma in roughly 15, renal cell carcinoma in 9 and head and neck cancer in 9. Peripheral TCRbeta sequencing was intended to test whether TCR sequence diversity was altered and clonal T-cell expansion was caused by ivuxolimab.

A remark on this clone: Its binding antigen is unknown. Base qualities are not at hand, and no much larger clone is one base apart.

Study-level results and caveats: On average, CD8+ T cells showed more expanded clones than CD4+ T cells after ivuxolimab. At doses from 0.1 to 3.0 mg/kg, clonal expansion was seen in both CD4+ and CD8+ blood T cells between baseline and week 6. The antigen specificity of the clonally expanded peripheral T cells was not determined. In partial responders in the 0.1-3.0 mg/kg groups, normalized peripheral clonal expansion was found to be among the lowest, especially among CD8+ T cells. Low levels of normalized T-cell clonal expansion were also seen in some patients who did not respond.

Genomic DNA was extracted from sorted cells for sequencing of the TCRbeta CDR3 region. TCRbeta CDR3 regions were sequenced using the immunoSEQ Assay. The table was pulled from immuneACCESS by TCRdb, which kept in-frame rearrangements only. Such tables lose some clones; where checked, under half of the loss comes from unresolved V genes, and the rest has no known cause. The table for this sample lists under 70,000 clones; roughly 91% of them were counted only once. Over 1.1% of the sample is taken by the ten largest. Patients with a history of autoimmune disease or receiving systemic immunosuppression were excluded from the trial. Peripheral blood for TCR sequencing was collected from all dose cohorts at baseline, on cycle 4 day 1, and on cycle 7 day 1. Samples were obtained from an open-label, multicenter, first-in-human phase I dose-escalation trial of ivuxolimab. Adults with locally advanced or metastatic melanoma, renal cell, hepatocellular, or head and neck squamous cell carcinoma were enrolled in the trial. Before TCR sequencing, CD4+ and CD8+ T cells were separately sorted from peripheral blood.

The CDR3 runs 15 residues from the cysteine to the phenylalanine. The read is trimmed to its CDR3 DNA, 45 bases read in frame from base 1. Germline trimming: 3 bases from V, 3 bases from J; junction bases outside gene matches: 7. The germline V gene (reference sequence) sets CDR1 to LNHDA and CDR2 to SQIVND. This receptor was identified in an adult with an advanced solid tumor such as melanoma, head and neck, liver or kidney cancer. The sequenced sample was CD4+ or CD8+ T cells sorted from blood, obtained in a trial of the OX40 agonist ivuxolimab. The chain uses TRBV19 and TRBJ2-7; 8 central bases correspond to TRBD1. In nucleotide form, the sequence is TGTGCCAGTAGTATCCGCATCGGACAGGGCTACGAGCAGTACTTC. The resulting protein is CASSIRIGQGYEQYF. Beyond the CDR3, the reference TRBV19 and TRBJ2-7 genes provide the residues; the full variable domain reads: DGGITQSPKYLFRKEGQNVTLSCEQNLNHDAMYWYRQDPGQGLRLIYYSQIVNDFQKGDIAEGYSVSREKKESFPLTVTSAQKNPTAFYLCASSIRIGQGYEQYFGPGTRLTVT.